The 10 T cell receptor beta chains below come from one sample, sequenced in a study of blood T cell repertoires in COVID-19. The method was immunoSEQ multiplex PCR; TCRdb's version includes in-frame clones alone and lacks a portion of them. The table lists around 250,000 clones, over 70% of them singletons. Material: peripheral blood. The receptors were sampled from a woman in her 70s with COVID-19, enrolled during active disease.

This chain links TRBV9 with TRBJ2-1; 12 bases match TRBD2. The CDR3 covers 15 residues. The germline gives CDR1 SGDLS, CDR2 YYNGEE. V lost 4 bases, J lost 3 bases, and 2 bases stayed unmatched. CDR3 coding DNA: TGTGCCAGCAGCCCTAGCGGGAGGGACTACAATGAGCAGTTCTTC. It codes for CASSPSGRDYNEQFF.

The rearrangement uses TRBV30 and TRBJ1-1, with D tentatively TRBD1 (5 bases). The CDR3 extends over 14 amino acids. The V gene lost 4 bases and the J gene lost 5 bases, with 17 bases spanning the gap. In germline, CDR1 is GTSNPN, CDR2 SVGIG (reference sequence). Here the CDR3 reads CAWIKTASGTEAFF. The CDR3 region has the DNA TGTGCCTGGATCAAGACAGCGAGTGGGACTGAAGCTTTCTTT.

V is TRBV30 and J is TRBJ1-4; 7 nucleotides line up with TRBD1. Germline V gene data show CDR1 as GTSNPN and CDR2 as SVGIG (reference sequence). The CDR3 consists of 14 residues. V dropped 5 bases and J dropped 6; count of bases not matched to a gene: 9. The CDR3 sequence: CAWGEGAADEKLFF. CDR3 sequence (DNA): TGTGCCTGGGGAGAGGGGGCTGCGGATGAAAAACTGTTTTTT.

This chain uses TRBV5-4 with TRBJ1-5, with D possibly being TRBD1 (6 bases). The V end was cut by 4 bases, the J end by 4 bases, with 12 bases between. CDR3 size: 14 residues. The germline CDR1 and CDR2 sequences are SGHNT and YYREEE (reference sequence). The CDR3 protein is CASSPDRKNQPQHF. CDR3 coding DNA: TGTGCCAGCAGCCCGGACAGAAAAAATCAGCCCCAGCATTTT.

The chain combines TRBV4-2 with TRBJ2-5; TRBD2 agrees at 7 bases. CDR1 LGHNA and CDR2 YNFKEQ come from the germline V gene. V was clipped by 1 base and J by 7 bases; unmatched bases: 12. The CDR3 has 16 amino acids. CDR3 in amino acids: CASSQGEGSPITTQYF. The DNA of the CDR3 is TGTGCCAGCAGCCAAGGGGAGGGTAGCCCCATTACGACCCAGTACTTC.

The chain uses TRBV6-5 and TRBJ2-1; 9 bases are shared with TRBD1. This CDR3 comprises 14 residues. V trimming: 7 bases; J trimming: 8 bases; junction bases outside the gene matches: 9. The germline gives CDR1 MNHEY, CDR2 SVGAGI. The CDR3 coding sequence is TGTGCCAGCAAGGGACAGGGTTATGTCTATGAGCAGTTCTTC. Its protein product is CASKGQGYVYEQFF.

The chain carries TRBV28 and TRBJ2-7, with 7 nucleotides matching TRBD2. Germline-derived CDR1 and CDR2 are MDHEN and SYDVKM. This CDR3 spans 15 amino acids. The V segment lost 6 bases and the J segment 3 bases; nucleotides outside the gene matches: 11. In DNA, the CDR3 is TGTGCCAGCAGCGCACTAGCGAGAGGGAGCTACGAGCAGTACTTC. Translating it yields CASSALARGSYEQYF.

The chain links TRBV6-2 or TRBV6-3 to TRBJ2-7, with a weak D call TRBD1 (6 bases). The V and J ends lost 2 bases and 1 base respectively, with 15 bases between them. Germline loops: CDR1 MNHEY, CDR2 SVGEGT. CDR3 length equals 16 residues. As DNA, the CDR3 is TGTGCCAGCAGTTACCCTAAATACAGGGAATCCTACGAGCAGTACTTC. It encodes CASSYPKYRESYEQYF.

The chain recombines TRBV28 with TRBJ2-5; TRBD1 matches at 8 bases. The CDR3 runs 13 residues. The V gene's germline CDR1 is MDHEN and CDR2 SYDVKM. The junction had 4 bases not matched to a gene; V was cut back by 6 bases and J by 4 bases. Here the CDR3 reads CASRPGGGETQYF. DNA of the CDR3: TGTGCCAGCAGACCAGGGGGCGGAGAGACCCAGTACTTC.

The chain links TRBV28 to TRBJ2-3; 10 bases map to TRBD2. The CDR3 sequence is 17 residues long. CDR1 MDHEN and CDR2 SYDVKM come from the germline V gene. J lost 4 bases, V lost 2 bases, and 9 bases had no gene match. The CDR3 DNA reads TGTGCCAGCAGTTTAATCCGGGCTAGCGGGAGCCCAGATACGCAGTATTTT. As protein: CASSLIRASGSPDTQYF.